This entry lists 27 T cell receptor beta chains sequenced from one sample in a study of T cells in Graves' hyperthyroidism and ophthalmopathy. Amplification yielded TCR beta CDR3 regions, with RNA transcripts as the source. HTBI primers were used for first-round RT-PCR of the TCR CDR3. TCRdb analysed the multiplex PCR reads with MiXCR anew, one entry per CDR3 protein. This table holds hundreds of thousands of distinct CDR3 sequences, around 15% found once. Sequenced input: blood. The receptors originated from a man in his forties or fifties with Graves' ophthalmopathy.

This clonotype turned up a few times. In DNA form, the CDR3 reads TGTGCCACCAGTGATACCCGGACCGGTGGAGGCTACACCTTC. It codes for CATSDTRTGGGYTF. The rearrangement joins TRBV24-1 to TRBJ1-2; D gene unclear. V gave up 3 bases and J gave up 8 bases, with 15 bases separating them. CDR3 length equals 14 residues. Germline CDR1 reads KGHDR; CDR2 reads SFDVKD.

A remark on this clonotype: A much larger clonotype is one base distant, so this may be a read error. This chain uses TRBV20-1 with TRBJ2-7; 11 bases fit TRBD2. The end of the DNA aligns better with TRBJ2-1, so the J call may be wrong. The CDR3 has 15 residues. The germline gives CDR1 DFQATT, CDR2 SNEGSKA (reference sequence). CDR3 residues: CSARASGRFSYEQFF. The CDR3 DNA reads TGCAGTGCTAGAGCTAGCGGGAGGTTTTCCTACGAGCAGTTCTTC.

The chain uses TRBV7-2 and TRBJ1-2; D gene uncertain. Germline V gene data show CDR1 as SGHTA and CDR2 as FQGNSA. V was trimmed by 2 bases and J by 1 base, leaving 11 bases between them. The CDR3 is 15 residues long. The CDR3 loop reads CASSLFAAVNYGYTF. DNA of the CDR3: TGTGCCAGCAGCTTATTTGCAGCTGTTAACTATGGCTACACCTTC.

This clonotype appeared a few times. This chain joins TRBV9 and TRBJ2-3; D remains unclear. Germline lookup yields CDR1 SGDLS and CDR2 YYNGEE. The CDR3 spans 15 residues. Trimming removed 0 bases at V and 1 base at J, with 9 bases between. The chain's CDR3 is CASSVGESGTDTQYF. The CDR3 DNA is TGTGCCAGCAGCGTAGGAGAGAGCGGCACAGATACGCAGTATTTT. Combining the CDR3 with reference TRBV9 and TRBJ2-3 gives the whole variable domain DSGVTQTPKHLITATGQRVTLRCSPRSGDLSVYWYQQSLDQGLQFLIQYYNGEERAKGNILERFSAQQFPDLHSELNLSSLELGDSALYFCASSVGESGTDTQYFGPGTRLTVL.

This clonotype was detected ten times or more. The chain uses TRBV2 and TRBJ2-7; 10 positions match TRBD1. CDR1 and CDR2 from the germline V gene are SNHLY and FYNNEI. The CDR3 runs to 13 residues. Trimming cost V 6 bases and J 9 bases; bases outside gene matches: 8. The CDR3 nucleotides read TGTGCCAGCAGAGACGACAGGGGGCTTCGGCAGTACTTC. It yields the protein CASRDDRGLRQYF.

This clonotype appeared many times. The chain links TRBV20-1 to TRBJ2-3, with TRBD1 as a possible D gene (5 bases). Germline V CDR1 and CDR2: DFQATT, SNEGSKA (reference sequence). The V gene lost 0 bases and the J gene lost 5 bases, with 6 bases spanning the gap. The CDR3 length is 12 residues. The DNA of the CDR3 is TGCAGTGCTAGAGATCAGGGAGATACGCAGTATTTT. Translating it yields CSARDQGDTQYF.

For this clonotype: A much more abundant neighbour one base away suggests this may be a read error. This likely comes from a read error, as the CDR3 has no conserved phenylalanine or tryptophan at its end. The CDR3 here is CATSGDRGDYEQYI. The CDR3 coding sequence is TGTGCCACCAGCGGGGACAGGGGGGACTACGAGCAGTACATC. The chain uses TRBV15 and TRBJ2-7, with 11 nucleotides matching TRBD1. Germline V gives CDR1 LNHNV, CDR2 YYDKDF (reference sequence). Trimming at V came to 5 bases and at J to 3 bases, leaving 3 bases not matched to a gene. The CDR3 spans 14 residues.

The rearrangement joins TRBV4-1 to TRBJ2-3, with TRBD1 as a possible D gene (6 bases). This CDR3 has 16 amino acids. CDR1 is MGHRA and CDR2 is YSYEKL in the germline V gene. V gave up 0 bases and J gave up 2 bases, with 12 bases separating them. CDR3 nucleotides: TGCGCCAGCAGCCAAGATCCCGGGACAAACACAGATACGCAGTATTTT. It encodes CASSQDPGTNTDTQYF.

The table lists this clonotype with many counts. The rearrangement joins TRBV3-1 to TRBJ2-7, with D unresolved. The germline CDR1 and CDR2 sequences are LGHDT and YNNKEL (reference sequence). V was pared by 6 bases and J by 0 bases, with 18 bases between. This CDR3 has 16 amino acids. CDR3 nucleotide sequence: TGTGCCAGCAGGCAAATACCAAGGGAAAGCTCCTACGAGCAGTACTTC. Translating it yields CASRQIPRESSYEQYF.

In this sample, this clonotype turned up a few times. V is TRBV30 and J is TRBJ2-1; the D gene is possibly TRBD2 (6 bases). In germline, CDR1 is GTSNPN, CDR2 SVGIG (reference sequence). V was shortened by 8 bases and J by 8 bases, with 22 bases between the two germline ends. This CDR3 is built from 14 residues. CDR3 amino acids: CASSSGTFADEQFF. The CDR3 DNA reads TGTGCCAGCAGTTCCGGGACTTTCGCCGATGAGCAGTTCTTC.

This chain connects TRBV29-1 to TRBJ2-3; 12 bases are shared with TRBD2. Trimming took 2 bases from V and 0 from J; bases not matched to a gene: 3. The V gene's germline CDR1 is SQVTM and CDR2 ANQGSEA. There are 16 residues in the CDR3. Here the CDR3 reads CSVERTSGTSTDTQYF. CDR3 in DNA: TGCAGCGTTGAACGGACTAGCGGGACTAGCACAGATACGCAGTATTTT.

The chain links TRBV27 to TRBJ1-5; unclear D gene. This CDR3 spans 14 amino acids. Per the germline V gene, CDR1 is MNHEY and CDR2 is SMNVEV (reference sequence). V was pared by 6 bases and J by 0 bases, with 9 bases between. The CDR3, as DNA: TGTGCCAGCAGCCCCGTGGGTAGCAATCAGCCCCAGCATTTT. Translating gives CASSPVGSNQPQHF.

This clonotype appeared a few times. The V call is TRBV7-8, the J call TRBJ2-2, with TRBD2 identical over 10 bases. Germline V gene data show CDR1 as SGHVS and CDR2 as FQNEAQ. J gave up 5 bases and V 1 base, and 22 bases lay outside the gene matches. The CDR3 is 22 residues long. The CDR3 region is CASSLGGMILGSGRRVTGELFF. In DNA, the CDR3 is TGTGCCAGCAGCTTAGGGGGGATGATCTTGGGTAGCGGGAGGCGTGTGACCGGGGAGCTGTTTTTT.

The genes are TRBV12-3 or TRBV12-4 and TRBJ2-1; D is perhaps TRBD1 (5 bases). V was pared by 6 bases and J by 9 bases, with 18 bases between. The CDR3 runs to 14 residues. In DNA form, the CDR3 reads TGTGCCAGCAGGTGGGAAGGGGCATCAGGTGAGCAGTTCTTC. Amino acid sequence: CASRWEGASGEQFF.

This clonotype showed up many times. CDR3 in amino acids: CSARDPASGRYPYEQYF. The CDR3 nucleotides read TGCAGTGCTAGAGATCCGGCTAGCGGGAGGTACCCCTACGAGCAGTACTTC. The chain is built from TRBV20-1 and TRBJ2-7; 11 bases align to TRBD2. V shed 0 bases and J 2 bases; nucleotides not matched to a gene: 9. This CDR3 is 17 amino acids long. The germline gives CDR1 DFQATT, CDR2 SNEGSKA (reference sequence).

The V gene is TRBV6-1, the J gene TRBJ1-1; tentative D call: TRBD1 (5 bases). Germline-derived CDR1 and CDR2 are MNHNS and SASEGT. There are 14 residues in the CDR3. Trimming shortened V by 7 bases and J by 0 bases, and 12 bases separated the two germline ends. CDR3 residues: CASTARGLNTEAFF. CDR3 nucleotide sequence: TGTGCCAGCACCGCGCGGGGCTTGAACACTGAAGCTTTCTTT.

This clonotype has just a few counts. The chain employs TRBV27 and TRBJ2-1, with unresolved D. Trimming removed 7 bases at V and 9 bases at J, with 19 bases between. From germline, CDR1 is MNHEY and CDR2 SMNVEV (reference sequence). The CDR3 is 14 residues long. CDR3 loop: CASNPHSSVGEQFF. The CDR3 DNA sequence: TGTGCCAGCAACCCGCATTCCTCAGTAGGTGAGCAGTTCTTC.

This clonotype has at least ten counts. The V call is TRBV2, the J call TRBJ2-3; no reliable D call. Germline CDR1 reads SNHLY; CDR2 reads FYNNEI. V shed 0 bases and J shed 4 bases, with 11 bases lying between them. CDR3 size: 15 residues. DNA for the CDR3: TGTGCCAGCAGTGAAGCTTCAGGTTTCCCAGATACGCAGTATTTT. Its protein product is CASSEASGFPDTQYF. The full variable domain, with the rest looked up from reference TRBV2 and TRBJ2-3, is EPEVTQTPSHQVTQMGQEVILRCVPISNHLYFYWYRQILGQKVEFLVSFYNNEISEKSEIFDDQFSVERPDGSNFTLKIRSTKLEDSAMYFCASSEASGFPDTQYFGPGTRLTVL.

The table lists this clonotype with many counts. The chain is built from TRBV20-1 and TRBJ2-3; D not resolved. The V end was cut by 1 base, the J end by 6 bases, with 11 bases between. The CDR3 contains 13 residues. Germline V gene lookup returns CDR1 DFQATT and CDR2 SNEGSKA (reference sequence). CDR3 in amino acids: CSARVPVGDTQYF. Written as DNA, the CDR3 is TGCAGTGCTAGAGTTCCTGTGGGGGATACGCAGTATTTT.

A few counts support this clonotype. The chain joins TRBV11-1 to TRBJ1-6; D is ambiguous. The CDR3 is 12 residues long. The germline CDR1 and CDR2 sequences are SGHAT and FQDESV (reference sequence). V was cut by 5 bases and J by 13 bases, with 12 bases left in between. CDR3 amino acids: CASSLAFRPLHF. CDR3 DNA: TGTGCCAGCAGCCTTGCCTTCAGGCCCCTCCACTTT.

This rearrangement joins TRBV27 to TRBJ2-3; no clear D gene. The CDR3 spans 14 residues. Trimming took 3 bases from V and 5 from J, leaving 12 bases between them. In germline, CDR1 is MNHEY, CDR2 SMNVEV (reference sequence). The CDR3 is CASSLQVLGDTQYF. CDR3 nucleotides: TGTGCCAGCAGTTTGCAGGTACTGGGAGATACGCAGTATTTT.

This chain links TRBV29-1 with TRBJ1-1, with 9 nucleotides matching TRBD1. CDR1 is SQVTM and CDR2 is ANQGSEA in the germline V gene. This CDR3 comprises 13 residues. The V segment lost 6 bases and the J segment 6 bases; nucleotides outside the gene matches: 8. The CDR3 coding sequence is TGCAGCGTGATCGGACAGGGGATCTCTGAAGCTTTCTTT. Translated, it gives CSVIGQGISEAFF.

The chain joins TRBV18 to TRBJ2-1; a weak D match, TRBD1 (6 bases). Looked up from germline, CDR1 is KGHSH and CDR2 is LQKENI. The CDR3 loop spans 15 amino acids. The V and J ends lost 8 bases and 5 bases respectively, with 19 bases between them. The DNA of the CDR3 is TGTGCCAGCAGTAATCTACGGACAGATAACAATGAGCAGTTCTTC. As protein: CASSNLRTDNNEQFF.

This clonotype has just a few counts. The rearrangement joins TRBV24-1 to TRBJ1-5; TRBD1 matches 10 bases. The germline CDR1 and CDR2 sequences are KGHDR and SFDVKD. The CDR3 is made up of 15 amino acids. The junction had 8 bases not matched to a gene; V was cut back by 9 bases and J by 4 bases. The CDR3 protein is CATSQPGQGNQPQHF. DNA of the CDR3: TGTGCCACCTCTCAGCCGGGACAGGGGAATCAGCCCCAGCATTTT.

The table lists this clonotype with many counts. The rearrangement links TRBV30 to TRBJ2-3; a weak D match, TRBD2 (5 bases). The V gene's germline CDR1 is GTSNPN and CDR2 SVGIG (reference sequence). This CDR3 region has 13 residues. V lost 3 bases and J 0 bases, leaving 7 bases between the germline ends. CDR3 sequence (DNA): TGTGCCTGGAGAGCGGATAGCACAGATACGCAGTATTTT. This encodes CAWRADSTDTQYF.

The rearrangement links TRBV27 to TRBJ2-1, with TRBD1 matching 10 bases. Trimming cost V 7 bases and J 7 bases; bases outside gene matches: 10. The CDR3 loop spans 15 amino acids. The V gene's germline CDR1 is MNHEY and CDR2 SMNVEV (reference sequence). CDR3 DNA sequence: TGTGCCAGCACTAGTGACAGGGGGCTAGGTAATGAGCAGTTCTTC. It encodes CASTSDRGLGNEQFF.

The rearrangement uses TRBV20-1 and TRBJ2-3, with D perhaps matching TRBD2 (5 bases). CDR3 length: 15 amino acids. The V end was cut by 5 bases, the J end by 2 bases, with 17 bases between. The germline V gene encodes CDR1 DFQATT and CDR2 SNEGSKA (reference sequence). CDR3 sequence: CSAERAAEVTDTQYF. The CDR3 DNA reads TGCAGTGCTGAGAGGGCAGCCGAGGTCACAGATACGCAGTATTTT.